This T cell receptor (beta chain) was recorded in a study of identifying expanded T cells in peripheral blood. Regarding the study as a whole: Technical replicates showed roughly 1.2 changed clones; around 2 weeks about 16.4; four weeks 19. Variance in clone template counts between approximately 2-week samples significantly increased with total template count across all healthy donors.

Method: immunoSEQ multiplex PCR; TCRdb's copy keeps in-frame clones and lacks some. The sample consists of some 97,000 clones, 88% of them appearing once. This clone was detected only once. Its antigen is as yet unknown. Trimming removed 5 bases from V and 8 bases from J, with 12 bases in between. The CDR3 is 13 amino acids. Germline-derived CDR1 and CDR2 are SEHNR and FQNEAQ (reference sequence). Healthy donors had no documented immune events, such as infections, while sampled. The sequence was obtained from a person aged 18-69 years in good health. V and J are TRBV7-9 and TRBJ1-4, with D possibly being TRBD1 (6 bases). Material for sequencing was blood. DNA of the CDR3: TGTGCCAGCAGCCCCGGGACATACGAAAAACTGTTTTTT. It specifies CASSPGTYEKLFF.